The 8 T cell receptor beta chains below come from one sample, sequenced in a study of cytomegalovirus exposure and HLA in healthy donors. 60 Vbeta and 13 Jbeta primers were used in PCR. Method: immunoSEQ multiplex PCR; TCRdb's copy keeps in-frame clones and lacks some. The sample lists roughly 130,000 clones, about 63% seen once, with around 1.6% in the top ten. Specimen: PBMCs. The receptors come from a young man in good health and CMV-seropositive.

The genes are TRBV18 and TRBJ2-1, with 7 bases fitting TRBD2. The CDR3 loop spans 15 amino acids. V lost 1 base and J lost 1; bases outside the gene matches: 1. Germline assignment: CDR1 KGHSH and CDR2 LQKENI. For the CDR3, the DNA is TGTGCCAGCTCACCACTGGGGGGGTCCTACAATGAGCAGTTCTTC. It codes for CASSPLGGSYNEQFF.

The chain couples TRBV6-1 to TRBJ1-5, with TRBD1 matching 9 bases. This CDR3 region has 15 residues. The trim removed 6 bases at V and 4 bases at J, leaving 7 bases unmatched. Germline V lookup: CDR1 MNHNS, CDR2 SASEGT. The CDR3 region is CASSPGTGYNQPQHF. CDR3 in DNA: TGTGCCAGCAGCCCCGGGACAGGGTATAATCAGCCCCAGCATTTT.

This rearrangement joins TRBV7-9 to TRBJ2-5, with 9 bases aligning to TRBD2. There are 15 residues in the CDR3. Germline assignment: CDR1 SEHNR and CDR2 FQNEAQ (reference sequence). V was clipped by 5 bases and J by 4 bases; unmatched bases: 8. In DNA, the CDR3 is TGTGCCAGCAGCCGCGGGGGGGGAGGTCGAGAGACCCAGTACTTC. Translation gives CASSRGGGGRETQYF.

V gene TRBV4-2 combines with J gene TRBJ2-4; 8 bases are shared with TRBD1. J lost 2 bases, V lost 3 bases, and 3 bases had no gene match. This CDR3 region has 15 residues. CDR1 LGHNA and CDR2 YNFKEQ come from the germline V gene. The CDR3 region is CASSQDRVTKNIQYF. As DNA, the CDR3 is TGTGCCAGCAGCCAGGACAGGGTGACCAAAAACATTCAGTACTTC.

The rearrangement joins TRBV5-1 to TRBJ1-2, with D possibly matching TRBD1 (6 bases). Deletions cut 1 base from V and 10 bases from J, with 20 bases between. Per germline, CDR1 SGHRS and CDR2 YFSETQ. The CDR3 consists of 15 residues. DNA for the CDR3: TGCGCCAGCAGCTTGTTGATCGGGGGGCCCGATGACTACACCTTC. Translating it yields CASSLLIGGPDDYTF.

The chain has TRBV5-1 and TRBJ2-5; the D gene is possibly TRBD1 (5 bases). This CDR3 has 15 amino acids. The V and J ends lost 4 bases and 6 bases respectively, with 19 bases between them. CDR1 is SGHRS and CDR2 is YFSETQ in the germline V gene. The CDR3 region is CASSPTLGLKKTQYF. CDR3 DNA sequence: TGCGCCAGCAGCCCAACGCTGGGGCTCAAAAAGACCCAGTACTTC.

CDR3 amino acids: CASSPHRQGWADTQYF. CDR3 in DNA: TGTGCCAGCAGCCCCCACCGTCAGGGTTGGGCAGATACGCAGTATTTT. V gene TRBV9 combines with J gene TRBJ2-3; D may be TRBD1 (5 bases). Germline V gene lookup returns CDR1 SGDLS and CDR2 YYNGEE. The CDR3 consists of 16 residues. V was trimmed by 4 bases and J by 4 bases, leaving 19 bases between them.

This clone was seen only once. The rearrangement links TRBV9 to TRBJ2-3, with a possible D match to TRBD2 (6 bases). CDR1 and CDR2 from the germline V gene are SGDLS and YYNGEE. The CDR3 sequence is 12 residues long. V shed 3 bases and J shed 9 bases, with 11 bases lying between them. The CDR3 spells CASSGSSGTQYF. The CDR3 coding sequence is TGTGCCAGCAGCGGGAGCAGCGGGACGCAGTATTTT.